This TCR beta chain appears in the sequencing data of a study of regulatory T cells in long-lasting Graves disease. Indicated time point: newly diagnosed GD, antithyroid drugs for less than 3 months. TCR sequences were obtained from RNA taken from PBMCs. The germline V gene has CDR1 SGHDN and CDR2 FVKESK. The CDR3 spans 15 residues. V gave up 6 bases and J gave up 5 bases; unmatched junction bases: 4. HTBI primers from iRepertoire and Arm-PCR of CDR3 regions yielded the TCR beta libraries. TCRdb analysed the multiplex PCR reads with MiXCR anew, one entry per CDR3 protein. The profile shows a few hundred thousand distinct CDR3 sequences, around 15% of them singletons. The same data also went into a second study, on T cells in Graves' hyperthyroidism and ophthalmopathy. Turning to that study: Graves' hyperthyroidism was deemed stable absent ophthalmopathy progression within 18 months. The primer set for the first-round RT-PCR of the TCR CDR3 was HTBI. Ophthalmopathy was separated from stable hyperthyroidism by a 13 V-J model.

This receptor was identified in a man aged 35 to 55 with Graves disease. Sequences were derived from peripheral blood mononuclear cells (PBMCs), sampled at new diagnosis, from a patient treated with antithyroid drugs. The rearrangement links TRBV14 to TRBJ2-1; 13 positions agree with TRBD2. The CDR3 DNA is TGTGCCAGCAGGCAGACTAGCGGGGGGAACAATGAGCAGTTCTTC. The encoded protein is CASRQTSGGNNEQFF.